The 19 T cell receptor beta chains in this list originate from one sample, sequenced in a study of cytomegalovirus exposure and HLA in healthy donors. Use of 60 Vbeta and 13 Jbeta primers characterized the PCR. The assay was immunoSEQ multiplex PCR, and TCRdb's table has in-frame clones only and misses some. The sample records some 110,000 clones, approximately 70% being singletons. Sequenced sample: PBMCs. The receptors originated from a man younger than 40 in good health and CMV-seropositive.

CDR3 nucleotides: TGTGCCAGCTCACCACCGGGACTAGATATAGAGGTGGGGGAGACCCAGTACTTC. Its translation is CASSPPGLDIEVGETQYF. The rearrangement uses TRBV18 and TRBJ2-5, with TRBD2 identical over 8 bases. This CDR3 has 18 amino acids. Losses at the gene ends were 0 bases for V and 5 bases for J; bases not matched to a gene: 14. Looked up from germline, CDR1 is KGHSH and CDR2 is LQKENI. The full variable domain, its missing parts supplied by reference TRBV18 and TRBJ2-5, is NAGVMQNPRHLVRRRGQEARLRCSPMKGHSHVYWYRQLPEEGLKFMVYLQKENIIDESGMPKERFSAEFPKEGPSILRIQQVVRGDSAAYFCASSPPGLDIEVGETQYFGPGTRLLVL.

This chain connects TRBV30 to TRBJ1-2; D not resolved. V was pared by 3 bases and J by 4 bases, with 6 bases between. Germline V lookup: CDR1 GTSNPN, CDR2 SVGIG (reference sequence). CDR3 length equals 11 residues. The CDR3 DNA reads as TGTGCCTGGAGCGACATCTATGGCTACACCTTC. Protein: CAWSDIYGYTF.

This rearrangement joins TRBV27 to TRBJ1-1, with a tentative D call TRBD1 (6 bases). CDR1 MNHEY and CDR2 SMNVEV come from the germline V gene (reference sequence). This CDR3 contains 15 residues. Trimming took off 6 bases at V and 1 base at J, with 15 bases between the two ends. CDR3 residues: CASSKIGQTNTEAFF. CDR3 DNA sequence: TGTGCCAGCAGCAAAATAGGACAGACGAACACTGAAGCTTTCTTT.

This clone occurred a few times. V and J are TRBV15 and TRBJ1-1; 7 bases match TRBD1. Germline V gene data show CDR1 as LNHNV and CDR2 as YYDKDF (reference sequence). This CDR3 has 14 amino acids. V shed 3 bases, J shed 5 bases, and the junction held 6 bases outside the gene matches. CDR3 nucleotide sequence: TGTGCCACCAGCAGGGGACAGCTCGAGACTGAAGCTTTCTTT. Residues: CATSRGQLETEAFF.

The rearrangement joins TRBV5-1 to TRBJ2-3, with 9 bases fitting TRBD2. Germline V gives CDR1 SGHRS, CDR2 YFSETQ. Unmatched junction bases numbered 0, after V lost 0 bases and J lost 1 base. The CDR3 has 15 residues. As DNA, the CDR3 is TGCGCCAGCAGCTTGGAGCGGGGGGGCACAGATACGCAGTATTTT. Residues: CASSLERGGTDTQYF.

This clone was found once. The J gene is TRBJ1-6, the V gene TRBV18, with D maybe TRBD1 (6 bases). The germline gives CDR1 KGHSH, CDR2 LQKENI. Trimming pared 0 bases from V and 10 bases from J, leaving 13 bases between. This CDR3 has 15 amino acids. This CDR3 is CASSPPHREGSPLHF. For the CDR3, the DNA is TGTGCCAGCTCACCACCGCACAGGGAAGGGTCACCCCTCCACTTT.

DNA of the CDR3: TGTGCCAGCGCTCAGGGGTCAAACTATGGCTACACCTTC. Amino acid sequence: CASAQGSNYGYTF. V is TRBV27 and J is TRBJ1-2; the D gene is possibly TRBD1 (6 bases). With 8 bases removed from V and 2 bases from J, the gap between germline ends came to 12 bases. Germline CDR1 MNHEY, CDR2 SMNVEV (reference sequence). CDR3 length: 13 amino acids.

The genes are TRBV11-3 and TRBJ2-3; TRBD2 matches 7 bases. The V and J ends lost 2 bases and 5 bases, in that order; junction bases with no gene match: 7. CDR1 is SGHNT and CDR2 is YENEEA in the germline V gene. This CDR3 contains 15 residues. In nucleotides, the CDR3 is TGTGCCAGCAGCTTAAGGAGCGGGATGGTAGATACGCAGTATTTT. It codes for CASSLRSGMVDTQYF.

The chain links TRBV28 to TRBJ2-3; possibly TRBD2 for D (6 bases). The CDR3 extends over 17 amino acids. Germline CDR1 MDHEN, CDR2 SYDVKM. The V and J ends lost 6 bases and 0 bases respectively, with 19 bases between them. CDR3 amino acids: CASSPGDLTPSTDTQYF. CDR3 nucleotide sequence: TGTGCCAGCAGCCCGGGAGACTTAACCCCTAGCACAGATACGCAGTATTTT.

V usage is TRBV21-1 and J usage is TRBJ1-2. TRBV21-1 corresponds to a pseudogene. The CDR3 sequence is 15 residues long. CDR3 nucleotides: TGTGCCAGCAGCAAAGACCGGGAGGGCCAAGGGGGCTACACCTTC. This codes for CASSKDREGQGGYTF.

V gene TRBV5-4 combines with J gene TRBJ2-7, with D maybe TRBD2 (7 bases). The V end was cut by 3 bases, the J end by 5 bases, with 18 bases between. The CDR3 extends over 15 amino acids. Germline V gives CDR1 SGHNT, CDR2 YYREEE (reference sequence). DNA for the CDR3: TGTGCCAGCAGCTGGGGGGGGGCCTCCCGGAACGAGCAGTACTTC. It codes for CASSWGGASRNEQYF.

The CDR3 DNA reads TGCGCCAGCAGCCAAGCAGGACCCGACCTTTATAGGGACAGGGCTCTAGAATATGGCTACACCTTC. Residues: CASSQAGPDLYRDRALEYGYTF. The rearrangement joins TRBV4-1 to TRBJ1-2; 9 bases match TRBD1. The V gene's germline CDR1 is MGHRA and CDR2 YSYEKL. V trimming: 1 base; J trimming: 5 bases; junction bases outside the gene matches: 26. The CDR3 is 22 residues long.

This chain uses TRBV7-3 with TRBJ2-5, with D possibly being TRBD1 (6 bases). The DNA end favors TRBJ2-7, so the J call may be wrong. Germline CDR1 and CDR2: SGHTA and FQGTGA. The CDR3 is 15 residues long. The CDR3 loop is CASSRDRLGSYEQYF. The CDR3 coding sequence is TGTGCCAGCAGCCGTGACAGGCTGGGGTCCTACGAGCAGTACTTC.

The chain combines TRBV27 with TRBJ2-7; D call uncertain. The germline V gene encodes CDR1 MNHEY and CDR2 SMNVEV (reference sequence). V was trimmed by 4 bases and J by 0 bases, leaving 16 bases between them. The CDR3 runs to 16 residues. CDR3 bases: TGTGCCAGCAGTTCAGGTCAGACCCTAAGCTCCTACGAGCAGTACTTC. It is translated as CASSSGQTLSSYEQYF.

This clone appeared a few times. The genes are TRBV6-1 and TRBJ1-5, with D unclear. V lost 1 base, J lost 2 bases, and 6 bases lay in between. CDR1 and CDR2 from the germline V gene are MNHNS and SASEGT. The CDR3 is made up of 14 amino acids. Here the CDR3 reads CASSEGAGNQPQHF. CDR3 bases: TGTGCCAGCAGTGAAGGGGCAGGCAATCAGCCCCAGCATTTT.

V is TRBV30 and J is TRBJ1-6, with D hard to call. Germline V CDR1 and CDR2: GTSNPN, SVGIG (reference sequence). This CDR3 comprises 16 residues. V was cut by 3 bases and J by 7 bases, with 19 bases left in between. This CDR3 reads CAWSRGSARGNSPLHF. For the CDR3, the DNA is TGTGCCTGGAGCCGGGGATCCGCCCGGGGAAATTCACCCCTCCACTTT.

The rearrangement uses TRBV5-4 and TRBJ1-1; D is perhaps TRBD1 (6 bases). V lost 4 bases and J lost 0, with 13 bases in between. The CDR3 extends over 15 amino acids. Germline-derived CDR1 and CDR2 are SGHNT and YYREEE (reference sequence). CDR3 in amino acids: CASSPQTGLNTEAFF. The CDR3, as DNA: TGTGCCAGCAGCCCCCAAACAGGGCTGAACACTGAAGCTTTCTTT.

Concerning this clone: Other DNA sequences in the same sample also yield this CDR3. The chain links TRBV7-2 to TRBJ2-7, with 10 bases that match TRBD2. The ends lost 1 base at V and 4 bases at J; junction bases unmatched: 4. Germline V gives CDR1 SGHTA, CDR2 FQGNSA. CDR3 length: 15 amino acids. The CDR3 protein is CASSLEASGGYEQYF. The CDR3 DNA is TGTGCCAGCAGCTTAGAAGCTAGCGGGGGTTACGAGCAGTACTTC.

The rearrangement joins TRBV6-1 to TRBJ2-2; D uncertain. Per the germline V gene, CDR1 is MNHNS and CDR2 is SASEGT. The CDR3 extends over 13 amino acids. Between the trimmed V and J ends, which lost 6 bases and 1 base, there was a span of 6 bases. CDR3 protein: CASRTQNTGELFF. The CDR3, as DNA: TGTGCCAGCAGAACTCAGAACACCGGGGAGCTGTTTTTT.